The 9 T cell receptor beta chains below all came from one sample that was sequenced in a study of T cells in Graves' hyperthyroidism and ophthalmopathy. Amplified TCR beta CDR3 regions came from RNA transcripts. The HTBI primer set was used in a first-round RT-PCR of the TCR CDR3. TCRdb reanalysed the multiplex PCR reads using MiXCR and keeps one entry per CDR3 protein. The sample lists fewer than 300,000 distinct CDR3 sequences, 13% to 15% occurring once. The source material was blood. The receptor set was obtained from a woman aged 50 to 65 with Graves' hyperthyroidism that later progressed to Graves' ophthalmopathy.

Concerning this clonotype itself: A much larger clone differs by one base, so this may be a read error. The rearrangement uses TRBV7-2 and TRBJ1-6, with D hard to call. Trimming stripped 5 bases from V and 10 bases from J, with 12 bases between. CDR3 length equals 13 residues. Looked up from germline, CDR1 is SGHTA and CDR2 is FQGNSA. The CDR3 reads CASSLDGLSPLHF. The CDR3 DNA is TGTGCCAGCAGCCTGGACGGGTTGTCACCCCTCCACTTT.

At least ten counts were recorded for this clonotype. The chain combines TRBV5-1 with TRBJ2-7; 8 bases align to TRBD2. The germline gives CDR1 SGHRS, CDR2 YFSETQ. The CDR3 contains 14 residues. The V segment lost 3 bases and the J segment 2 bases; nucleotides outside the gene matches: 4. The CDR3 loop is CASSYSGTTYEQYF. For the CDR3, the DNA is TGCGCCAGCAGCTATAGCGGGACTACCTACGAGCAGTACTTC.

This clonotype was seen ten or more times. J is TRBJ2-1 and V is TRBV5-1; no firm D call. The CDR3 consists of 16 residues. Germline values: CDR1 SGHRS, CDR2 YFSETQ. Trimming removed 2 bases from V and 4 bases from J, with 16 bases in between. This chain's CDR3 is CASSFSFGSTYNEQFF. The CDR3 DNA reads TGCGCCAGCAGCTTTAGTTTCGGAAGTACATACAATGAGCAGTTCTTC.

There are many counts of this clonotype. The chain has TRBV28 and TRBJ2-3; 10 positions match TRBD2. Trimming at V came to 6 bases and at J to 5 bases, leaving 14 bases not matched to a gene. Germline CDR1 reads MDHEN; CDR2 reads SYDVKM. CDR3 length: 17 amino acids. This chain's CDR3 is CASSHAGAGGRVDTQYF. The CDR3 DNA sequence: TGTGCCAGCAGCCACGCCGGAGCGGGAGGGAGGGTAGATACGCAGTATTTT.

There are a few counts of this clonotype. The rearrangement uses TRBV19 and TRBJ1-6; D is unclear. The CDR3 spans 13 residues. With 7 bases removed from V and 8 bases from J, the gap between germline ends came to 12 bases. Per germline, CDR1 LNHDA and CDR2 SQIVND (reference sequence). For the CDR3, the DNA is TGTGCCAGTACGCCAACCCGTGATTCACCCCTCCACTTT. Translation gives CASTPTRDSPLHF.

This clonotype was detected ten times or more. This sequence joins TRBV7-9 and TRBJ1-1; no clear D. The CDR3 sequence is 12 residues long. CDR1 is SEHNR, CDR2 FQNEAQ, per germline (reference sequence). Trimming took off 2 bases at V and 8 bases at J, with 9 bases between the two ends. CDR3 bases: TGTGCCAGCAGCTTACTTGGCAGCGAAGCTTTCTTT. Encoded protein: CASSLLGSEAFF. The whole variable domain, filled in from reference TRBV7-9 and TRBJ1-1, reads DTGVSQNPRHKITKRGQNVTFRCDPISEHNRLYWYRQTLGQGPEFLTYFQNEAQLEKSRLLSDRFSAERPKGSFSTLEIQRTEQGDSAMYLCASSLLGSEAFFGQGTRLTVV.

This clonotype has at least ten counts. The V gene is TRBV13, the J gene TRBJ2-7, with 7 bases matching TRBD1. The CDR3 consists of 15 residues. V lost 5 bases, J lost 3 bases, and 10 bases stayed unmatched. Germline CDR1 and CDR2: PRHDT and FYEKMQ (reference sequence). CDR3 bases: TGTGCCAGCAGCCCCCTGACAGGGACGGTCTACGAGCAGTACTTC. It yields the protein CASSPLTGTVYEQYF.

This clonotype occurred many times. For the CDR3, the DNA is TGTGCCAGCAGCCAAGAGTTGAACAACTATGGCTACACCTTC. Translation gives CASSQELNNYGYTF. V gene TRBV3-1 combines with J gene TRBJ1-2; the D is unclear. This CDR3 region has 14 residues. V was pared by 0 bases and J by 2 bases, with 7 bases between. CDR1 LGHDT and CDR2 YNNKEL come from the germline V gene (reference sequence).

Comment on this clonotype: With a much larger clone just one base away, this may be a read error. The V and J genes are TRBV12-3 or TRBV12-4 and TRBJ2-3; 8 bases map to TRBD2. The CDR3 has 18 residues. J was trimmed by 10 bases and V by 2 bases; bases with no gene match: 20. The CDR3 DNA sequence: TGTGCCAGCAGTTTATATTCGGGGCGGGAGGCATTGACAAATGCGCAGTATTTT. As protein: CASSLYSGREALTNAQYF.